This T cell receptor (beta chain) appears in the sequencing data of a study of blood T cell repertoires in COVID-19. About the study: Italy, Spain and the United States were the sources of the convalescent and acute COVID-19 samples. T cells, B-cell-depleted T cells, or PBMCs supplied cDNA or gDNA.

In the original processing: Estimation of nucleated cell counts was performed using reference gene primer amplification. The protocol was immunoSEQ multiplex PCR, while the TCRdb copy is restricted to in-frame clones and leaves out a portion. That table is the source of V, J and clone size, and D and trimming were worked out from the DNA. The sample carries around 400,000 clones, 87% recorded once. Germline V gene sequence: CDR1 SGHKS, CDR2 YYEKEE (reference sequence). Germline trimming cut 0 bases from V and 0 bases from J; bases unmatched to any gene: 3. The CDR3 is 15 amino acids. It was during active infection that Seattle patients were enrolled and then longitudinally followed.

This chain links TRBV5-5 with TRBJ2-7; TRBD1 matches 7 bases. Sequencing used peripheral blood. This clonotype originated in a woman between 55 and 75 years old with COVID-19, enrolled during active disease. Written as DNA, the CDR3 is TGTGCCAGCAGCTTGGAACAGGGGAGCTCCTACGAGCAGTACTTC. It yields the protein CASSLEQGSSYEQYF.